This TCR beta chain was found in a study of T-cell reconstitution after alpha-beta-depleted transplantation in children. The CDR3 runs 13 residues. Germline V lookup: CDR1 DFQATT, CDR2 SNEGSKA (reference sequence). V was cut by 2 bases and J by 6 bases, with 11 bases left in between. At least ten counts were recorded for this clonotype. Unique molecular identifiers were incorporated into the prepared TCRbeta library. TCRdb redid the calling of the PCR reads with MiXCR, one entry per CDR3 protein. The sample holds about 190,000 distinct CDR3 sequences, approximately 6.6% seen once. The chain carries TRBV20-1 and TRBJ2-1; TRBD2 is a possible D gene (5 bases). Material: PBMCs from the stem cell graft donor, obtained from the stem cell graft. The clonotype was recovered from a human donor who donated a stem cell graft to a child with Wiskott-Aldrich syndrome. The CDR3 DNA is TGCAGTGCTAGACAACCTAGCTCCAATGAGCAGTTCTTC. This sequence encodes CSARQPSSNEQFF.